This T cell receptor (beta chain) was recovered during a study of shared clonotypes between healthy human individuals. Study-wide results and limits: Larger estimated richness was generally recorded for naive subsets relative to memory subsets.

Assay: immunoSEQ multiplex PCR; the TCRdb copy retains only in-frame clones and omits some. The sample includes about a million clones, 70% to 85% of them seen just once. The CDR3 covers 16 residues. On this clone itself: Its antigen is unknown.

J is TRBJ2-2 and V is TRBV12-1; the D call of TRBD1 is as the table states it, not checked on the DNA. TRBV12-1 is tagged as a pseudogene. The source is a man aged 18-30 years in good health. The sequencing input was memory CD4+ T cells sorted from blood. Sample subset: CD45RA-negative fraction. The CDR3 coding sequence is TGTGCCAGCAGCTTTGAACAGGGGGCTACCACCGGGGAGCTGTTTTTT. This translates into CASSFEQGATTGELFF.